A single sample is the source of the 23 T cell receptor beta chains below, sequenced in a study of T cell responses to AZD1222 COVID-19 vaccine. Profiling relied on immunoSEQ multiplex PCR, and the TCRdb table lists in-frame clones only, not all of them. Of approximately 170,000 clones listed, around 93% are singletons. This sample comprised peripheral blood, obtained on day 0 of AZD1222 vaccination. The source of these receptors is an adult in good health.

The chain joins TRBV4-1 to TRBJ2-1; D is tentatively TRBD1 or TRBD2 (5 bases each). V was cut by 4 bases and J by 8 bases, with 15 bases left in between. In germline, CDR1 is MGHRA, CDR2 YSYEKL. The CDR3 length is 14 residues. This chain's CDR3 is CASSLLGALYEQFF. CDR3 nucleotide sequence: TGCGCCAGCAGCCTACTAGGGGCGCTTTATGAGCAGTTCTTC.

This clone came up once. The chain combines TRBV7-3 with TRBJ2-1; either TRBD1 or TRBD2 may supply D (7 bases each). The CDR3 sequence is 16 residues long. Trimming removed 5 bases from V and 7 bases from J, with 21 bases in between. From germline, CDR1 is SGHTA and CDR2 FQGTGA. The CDR3 nucleotides are TGTGCCAGCAGCCCCCAGGGGGGGGCAGCTTTTAATGAGCAGTTCTTC. The encoded protein is CASSPQGGAAFNEQFF.

The gene calls are TRBV6-5 and TRBJ2-5, with D unclear. CDR1 is MNHEY and CDR2 is SVGAGI in the germline V gene. The CDR3 totals 13 residues. The V and J ends lost 3 bases and 4 bases respectively, with 9 bases between them. The CDR3 region has the DNA TGTGCCAGCAGTTATTGGAACGGAGAGACCCAGTACTTC. Translating it yields CASSYWNGETQYF.

The chain employs TRBV30 and TRBJ1-1; TRBD1 matches at 8 bases. This CDR3 spans 13 amino acids. Trimming cost V 0 bases and J 3 bases; bases outside gene matches: 0. Germline V gives CDR1 GTSNPN, CDR2 SVGIG (reference sequence). CDR3 residues: CAWSVQGDTEAFF. The CDR3 DNA sequence: TGTGCCTGGAGTGTACAGGGGGACACTGAAGCTTTCTTT.

The chain recombines TRBV28 with TRBJ2-2; D might be TRBD1 (6 bases). The CDR3 runs 16 residues. Germline CDR1 is MDHEN and CDR2 is SYDVKM. The V end lost 6 bases, the J end lost 4 bases, and 18 bases lay between the germline ends. The DNA for the CDR3 is TGTGCCAGCAGCCCTAAGGGGGAGATCGGCACCGGGGAGCTGTTTTTT. This gives the protein CASSPKGEIGTGELFF. The full variable domain, its missing parts supplied by reference TRBV28 and TRBJ2-2, is DVKVTQSSRYLVKRTGEKVFLECVQDMDHENMFWYRQDPGLGLRLIYFSYDVKMKEKGDIPEGYSVSREKKERFSLILESASTNQTSMYLCASSPKGEIGTGELFFGEGSRLTVL.

The V gene is TRBV29-1, the J gene TRBJ1-1, with D possibly matching TRBD1 (6 bases). The CDR3 sequence is 14 residues long. Per the germline V gene, CDR1 is SQVTM and CDR2 is ANQGSEA. V gave up 6 bases and J gave up 7 bases, with 21 bases separating them. In nucleotides, the CDR3 is TGCAGCGTCAGACCGGGACAAAGGGGGGATGAAGCTTTCTTT. Its translation is CSVRPGQRGDEAFF.

The rearrangement joins TRBV6-5 to TRBJ2-7; 9 bases agree with TRBD1. This CDR3 is 16 amino acids long. V dropped 0 bases and J dropped 3; count of bases not matched to a gene: 6. Germline V gene sequence: CDR1 MNHEY, CDR2 SVGAGI. CDR3 residues: CASSYSRQDRGYEQYF. The CDR3 nucleotides are TGTGCCAGCAGTTACTCGAGACAGGACAGGGGCTACGAGCAGTACTTC.

CDR3 DNA sequence: TGCGCCAGCAGCTTGGAACTACGACAGAGCTCCTATAATTCACCCCTCCACTTT. This translates into CASSLELRQSSYNSPLHF. This chain uses TRBV5-1 with TRBJ1-6; D might be TRBD1 (5 bases). CDR3 size: 18 residues. With 0 bases removed from V and 0 bases from J, the gap between germline ends came to 13 bases. Germline V gene lookup returns CDR1 SGHRS and CDR2 YFSETQ. The variable domain in full, with the rest retrieved from reference TRBV5-1 and TRBJ1-6, is KAGVTQTPRYLIKTRGQQVTLSCSPISGHRSVSWYQQTPGQGLQFLFEYFSETQRNKGNFPGRFSGRQFSNSRSEMNVSTLELGDSALYLCASSLELRQSSYNSPLHFGNGTRLTVT.

This clone appeared once. V and J are TRBV2 and TRBJ2-7; D is tentatively TRBD1 or TRBD2 (6 bases each). V lost 6 bases to trimming and J lost 2 bases, with 23 bases between them. CDR1 and CDR2 (germline): SNHLY, FYNNEI. The CDR3 runs to 17 residues. This CDR3 reads CASSLLARGHRAYEQYF. CDR3 nucleotides: TGTGCCAGCAGCCTACTAGCCAGGGGACATAGGGCCTACGAGCAGTACTTC.

In this sample, this clone turned up once. The rearrangement uses TRBV3-1 (or the pseudogene TRBV3-2) and TRBJ1-3; D gene ambiguous. This CDR3 has 13 amino acids. Germline V CDR1 and CDR2: LGHDT, YNNKEL (reference sequence). V was clipped by 2 bases and J by 5 bases, with 7 bases between them. CDR3 sequence: CASSQRTRNTIYF. The CDR3, as DNA: TGTGCCAGCAGCCAAAGAACAAGAAACACCATATATTTT.

The chain links TRBV5-1 to TRBJ2-1; 9 bases align to TRBD1. This CDR3 has 14 amino acids. Germline V gene data show CDR1 as SGHRS and CDR2 as YFSETQ. Unmatched junction bases numbered 5, after V lost 4 bases and J lost 6 bases. The CDR3 region has the DNA TGCGCCAGCAGCGACCCGGGACAGGGCAATGAGCAGTTCTTC. Translated, it gives CASSDPGQGNEQFF.

This chain links TRBV27 with TRBJ2-5; D might be TRBD1 (5 bases). Per the germline V gene, CDR1 is MNHEY and CDR2 is SMNVEV (reference sequence). CDR3 length: 17 amino acids. The ends were cut back, 5 bases at V and 5 bases at J, with 24 bases in the middle. The CDR3 coding sequence is TGTGCCAGCAGTAGGAAGGGGCACACTCGGCTTAGGGAGACCCAGTACTTC. Protein product: CASSRKGHTRLRETQYF.

J is TRBJ1-4 and V is TRBV24-1; weak D call: TRBD1 (5 bases). The CDR3 runs 18 residues. Germline loops: CDR1 KGHDR, CDR2 SFDVKD. V lost 2 bases, J lost 3 bases, and 18 bases lay in between. CDR3 residues: CATSDYRLGRGSNEKLFF. The CDR3 region has the DNA TGTGCCACCAGTGATTATCGGTTGGGCCGGGGCTCTAATGAAAAACTGTTTTTT.

The chain carries TRBV7-9 and TRBJ2-1, with 7 bases fitting TRBD2. V was pared by 5 bases and J by 10 bases, with 11 bases of the junction left unmatched. The CDR3 has 14 amino acids. Per germline, CDR1 SEHNR and CDR2 FQNEAQ (reference sequence). CDR3 coding DNA: TGTGCCAGCAGCCAAGGGGACTACGGCGGGGAGCAGTTCTTC. Residues: CASSQGDYGGEQFF.

V gene TRBV27 combines with J gene TRBJ2-1; TRBD1 aligns across 10 bases. The CDR3 is made up of 16 amino acids. With 5 bases clipped from V and 6 bases from J, the junction kept 10 bases outside the gene matches. Germline V gives CDR1 MNHEY, CDR2 SMNVEV (reference sequence). The CDR3 DNA sequence: TGTGCCAGCAGTCCTACATCGGGACAGGGGATCAATGAGCAGTTCTTC. It yields the protein CASSPTSGQGINEQFF.

V gene TRBV28 combines with J gene TRBJ1-2, with a possible D match to TRBD1 (6 bases). The CDR3 is 14 amino acids. Trimming removed 5 bases from V and 4 bases from J, with 14 bases in between. Germline CDR1 MDHEN, CDR2 SYDVKM. This chain's CDR3 is CASSLIQGIYGYTF. The CDR3 bases are TGTGCCAGCAGTCTCATCCAGGGGATCTATGGCTACACCTTC.

This clone came up once. This rearrangement joins TRBV7-2 to TRBJ2-1; D might be TRBD1 (6 bases). CDR1 and CDR2 (germline): SGHTA, FQGNSA. The germline V and J ends were trimmed by 5 bases and 9 bases, with 14 bases remaining between them. This CDR3 has 13 residues. The CDR3 is CASSRPTGTEQFF. The CDR3 DNA follows: TGTGCCAGCAGCAGACCGACAGGTACTGAGCAGTTCTTC.

The gene calls are TRBV25-1 and TRBJ1-2; 8 nucleotides line up with TRBD1. Trimming cost V 6 bases and J 0 bases; bases outside gene matches: 9. CDR1 and CDR2 from the germline V gene are MGHDK and SYGVNS. The CDR3 extends over 16 amino acids. In nucleotides, the CDR3 is TGTGCCAGCAGCGAAATCGGGACAGGAGCTAACTATGGCTACACCTTC. Its translation: CASSEIGTGANYGYTF.

The CDR3 DNA reads TGTGCCAGTAGGCAGACTAGCAGGCTGCAGTTCTTC. Protein product: CASRQTSRLQFF. The chain recombines TRBV19 with TRBJ2-1, with 7 nucleotides matching TRBD2. V was pared by 6 bases and J by 12 bases, with 8 bases of the junction left unmatched. The CDR3 extends over 12 amino acids. Germline lookup yields CDR1 LNHDA and CDR2 SQIVND (reference sequence).

The rearrangement joins TRBV19 to TRBJ2-7; 9 nucleotides line up with TRBD2. The germline V gene has CDR1 LNHDA and CDR2 SQIVND (reference sequence). This CDR3 contains 15 residues. After removal of 5 bases from V and 2 bases from J, the junction contained 7 bases not matched to a gene. For the CDR3, the DNA is TGTGCCAGTAGTGCGGGACTAGCAGAAGCCTACGAGCAGTACTTC. Encoded protein: CASSAGLAEAYEQYF.

This chain joins TRBV14 and TRBJ2-1, with TRBD2 identical over 11 bases. The CDR3 consists of 15 residues. After removal of 4 bases from V and 8 bases from J, the junction contained 7 bases not matched to a gene. Germline CDR1 and CDR2: SGHDN and FVKESK. This CDR3 reads CASSLTLAGVDEQFF. CDR3 in DNA: TGTGCCAGCAGCCTAACACTAGCGGGAGTCGATGAGCAGTTCTTC.

This rearrangement joins TRBV10-2 to TRBJ2-4; TRBD2 matches 7 bases. This CDR3 spans 16 amino acids. Germline CDR1 WSHSY, CDR2 SAAADI. V lost 2 bases, J lost 8 bases, and 12 bases stayed unmatched. The CDR3 region is CASSERDGGRGDIQYF. The CDR3 DNA sequence: TGCGCCAGCAGTGAGAGGGATGGCGGGAGAGGGGACATTCAGTACTTC.

The V gene is TRBV18, the J gene TRBJ2-7, with D unclear. V lost 2 bases, J lost 0 bases, and 11 bases lay in between. The length of the CDR3 is 15 residues. CDR1 KGHSH and CDR2 LQKENI come from the germline V gene. The CDR3 loop reads CASSPKSPTSYEQYF. The DNA of the CDR3 is TGTGCCAGCTCACCAAAGAGCCCGACCTCCTACGAGCAGTACTTC.